These T cell receptor beta chains were read from a single sample in a study of T cell responses to AZD1222 COVID-19 vaccine. Profiling relied on immunoSEQ multiplex PCR, and the TCRdb table lists in-frame clones only, not all of them. In the table there are roughly 120,000 clones, about 89% of which are singletons. The input for sequencing was peripheral blood, taken on day 0 of AZD1222 vaccination. Receptor source: an adult in good health. Each CDR3 is given with its conserved first and last residue. A D gene is named only where the DNA matches it firmly. Not all rows give a size; the values are once, few, many and, for expanded clones, a class.

abundance	v_gene	j_gene	len	d_gene	CDR3nt	CDR3aa
.	TRBV12-3/TRBV12-4	TRBJ1-5	8	.	TGTGCCAGCAGTCCTAGGGATTTT	CASSPRDF
.	TRBV27	TRBJ2-1	16	.	TGTGCCAGCAGTTTTGGTTCTCAGGGGCCTTACAATGAGCAGTTCTTC	CASSFGSQGPYNEQFF
.	TRBV6-1	TRBJ1-4	15	.	TGTGCCAGCAGTGAATTCAAGGGGTCTAATGAAAAACTGTTTTTT	CASSEFKGSNEKLFF
.	TRBV7-9	TRBJ2-5	12	.	TGTGCCAGCAGCCCTCCAGCTCAGACCCAGTACTTC	CASSPPAQTQYF
few	TRBV6-5	TRBJ1-5	13	.	TGTGCCAGCAGCCCGAATCGTTGGCAGCCCCAGCATTTT	CASSPNRWQPQHF
.	TRBV30	TRBJ1-3	14	.	TGTGCCTGGAGTGTTGGACAGACTGGAAACACCATATATTTT	CAWSVGQTGNTIYF
.	TRBV5-4	TRBJ2-6	16	.	TGTGCCAGCAGCTTGGACGCGGGGACTGGGGCCAACGTCCTGACTTTC	CASSLDAGTGANVLTF
.	TRBV12-5	TRBJ2-3	13	.	TGTGCTAGTGGTCCATCTAGCACAGATACGCAGTATTTT	CASGPSSTDTQYF
.	TRBV6-5	TRBJ2-7	15	TRBD2	TGTGCCAGCAGTAACAGCGGGATAAGCTCCTACGAGCAGTACTTC	CASSNSGISSYEQYF
.	TRBV18	TRBJ2-5	14	.	TGTGCCAGCTCCCCTAGAGGGGCCCAAGAGACCCAGTACTTC	CASSPRGAQETQYF
few	TRBV13	TRBJ2-3	12	.	TGTGCCAGCAGCTTATCCACAGATACGCAGTATTTT	CASSLSTDTQYF
few	TRBV18	TRBJ2-7	15	.	TGTGCCAGCTCACCCCCTTTGCCCAGCTCCTACGAGCAGTACTTC	CASSPPLPSSYEQYF
.	TRBV9	TRBJ2-3	15	.	TGTGCCAGCAGCGTGACGCCGGGCCGCACAGATACGCAGTATTTT	CASSVTPGRTDTQYF
once	TRBV10-3	TRBJ2-5	15	.	TGTGCCATCAGCGCGGACTTTAGCGGCCAAGAGACCCAGTACTTC	CAISADFSGQETQYF
.	TRBV7-2	TRBJ1-6	15	.	TGTGCCAGCAGCTTAGAAGGCAGGGCTAATTCACCCCTCCACTTT	CASSLEGRANSPLHF
.	TRBV28	TRBJ2-7	15	.	TGTGCCAGCAGTCAGCCATCAGGACTCGCCTACGAGCAGTACTTC	CASSQPSGLAYEQYF
.	TRBV11-1	TRBJ1-2	14	TRBD1	TGTGCCAGCAGGGGGACAGCCCAGCTGGGTGGCTACACCTTC	CASRGTAQLGGYTF
.	TRBV18	TRBJ2-2	18	TRBD1	TGTGCCAGCTCACTACTCCCGGGACAGGGTACGAACACCGGGGAGCTGTTTTTT	CASSLLPGQGTNTGELFF
.	TRBV29-1	TRBJ1-1	17	.	TGCAGCGTTGAGGGGGCAGGGGCAGGGAACTGGAACACTGAAGCTTTCTTT	CSVEGAGAGNWNTEAFF
.	TRBV7-9	TRBJ2-7	12	.	TGTGCCAGCAGCTTAGGGGGACGCGAGCAGTACTTC	CASSLGGREQYF
.	TRBV28	TRBJ1-1	13	.	TGTGCCAGCAGCTACCTCGGGGGCCCTGAAGCTTTCTTT	CASSYLGGPEAFF
.	TRBV6-9	TRBJ1-5	17	TRBD1	TGCCACACAACCATCGGGGGGACAGGGGGTTGCAATCAGCCCCAGCATTTT	CHTTIGGTGGCNQPQHF
.	TRBV2	TRBJ1-6	14	TRBD1	TGTGCCAGCAGTGCGGACAGGCCGGGGTCACCCCTCCACTTT	CASSADRPGSPLHF
.	TRBV6-5	TRBJ1-5	12	.	TGTGCCAGCAGTCCTCTCAATCAGCCCCAGCATTTT	CASSPLNQPQHF
.	TRBV6-1	TRBJ1-6	14	.	TGTGCCAGCAGTGAAGGTCCAGTTTATTCACCCCTCCACTTT	CASSEGPVYSPLHF
.	TRBV2	TRBJ2-7	17	TRBD1	TGTGCCAGCAGACCAAATTGGGGGACAGGGGGAGCCTACGAGCAGTACTTC	CASRPNWGTGGAYEQYF
.	TRBV19	TRBJ2-7	15	TRBD2	TGTGCCAGTAAACCGGGACTAGCGCGATCCTACGAGCAGTACTTC	CASKPGLARSYEQYF
once	TRBV19	TRBJ2-2	18	.	TGTGCCAGTAGCATAACTACCTTTCTCACCGAGGGGACCGGGGAGCTGTTTTTT	CASSITTFLTEGTGELFF
.	TRBV12-3/TRBV12-4	TRBJ1-1	13	.	TGTGCCAGCAGTTTAGGGCAGGGCTCTGAAGCTTTCTTT	CASSLGQGSEAFF
.	TRBV15	TRBJ1-5	15	.	TGTGCCACCAGCAGAGATATGTCAGCCAATCAGCCCCAGCATTTT	CATSRDMSANQPQHF
.	TRBV11-2	TRBJ1-1	15	.	TGTGCCAGCAGCTTAGAAGGGGCCGGAGGGACTGAAGCTTTCTTT	CASSLEGAGGTEAFF
.	TRBV6-5	TRBJ2-3	13	TRBD2	TGTGCCAGCAGCTCGAGCGGGGTAGATACGCAGTATTTT	CASSSSGVDTQYF
.	TRBV3-1/TRBV3-2	TRBJ1-1	15	TRBD1	TGTGCCAGCAGCCCTTTCTCTGGACAGGGTAATTACGCTTTCTTT	CASSPFSGQGNYAFF
once	TRBV5-6	TRBJ2-7	16	TRBD2	TGTGCCAGCAGCTTGAGGACTAGCGGGAGCCCCTACGAGCAGTACTTC	CASSLRTSGSPYEQYF
once	TRBV18	TRBJ2-5	14	.	TGTGCCAGCTCACCGGGGGGGGCCCGGGAGACCCAGTACTTC	CASSPGGARETQYF
.	TRBV6-5	TRBJ1-2	14	.	TGTGCCAGCAGGAGGGGGGCAGGGGACTATGGCTACACCTTC	CASRRGAGDYGYTF
.	TRBV6-2/TRBV6-3	TRBJ1-1	15	.	TGTGCCAGCAGTTACGCCCCTACCGCGAACACTGAAGCTTTCTTT	CASSYAPTANTEAFF
.	TRBV27	TRBJ2-7	15	TRBD1	TGTGCCAGCCGTGTCGCAATGGGACAGACCTACGAGCAGTACTTC	CASRVAMGQTYEQYF
.	TRBV6-1	TRBJ1-5	13	.	TGTGCCAGCAGCCTATTTGCGGATCAGCCCCAGCATTTT	CASSLFADQPQHF
.	TRBV19	TRBJ1-6	14	.	TGTGCCAGCAGGGGTAGGACCTATAATTCACCCCTCCACTTT	CASRGRTYNSPLHF
few	TRBV5-5	TRBJ1-2	12	.	TGTGCCAGCAGCTTAGCCCTATATGGCTACACCTTC	CASSLALYGYTF
.	TRBV12-3/TRBV12-4	TRBJ1-5	13	.	TGTGCCAGCACCTCGGTCCAGATACAGCCCCAGCATTTT	CASTSVQIQPQHF
.	TRBV3-1/TRBV3-2	TRBJ1-4	15	.	TGTGCCAGCAGCCAACGGGGCCCGGGTAATGAAAAACTGTTTTTT	CASSQRGPGNEKLFF
.	TRBV28	TRBJ1-2	15	.	TGTGCCAGCTTCATGGGCCGTAGCGTCCTCCGGGGCTACACCTTC	CASFMGRSVLRGYTF
.	TRBV6-6	TRBJ1-4	14	.	TGTGCCAGCAGTTACAGAGGGTTGGGTGAAAAACTGTTTTTT	CASSYRGLGEKLFF
.	TRBV2	TRBJ1-1	15	TRBD1	TGTGCCAGCAGGGGGACAGGGACGCGAAACACTGAAGCTTTCTTT	CASRGTGTRNTEAFF
.	TRBV10-2	TRBJ1-3	16	.	TGCGCCAGCAGTGAGTCGTCCGGGGGGGCTGGAAACACCATATATTTT	CASSESSGGAGNTIYF
.	TRBV7-3	TRBJ2-7	16	TRBD2	TGTGCCAGCAGCTCTAGGATTAGCGGGAGATCCCACGAGCAGTACTTC	CASSSRISGRSHEQYF
once	TRBV12-3/TRBV12-4	TRBJ2-7	12	.	TGTGCCAGCAGTCCCGCCAGTTGGGAGCAGTACTTC	CASSPASWEQYF
.	TRBV28	TRBJ1-1	16	.	TGTGCCAGCAGCCATTCTCCGGGGGGCATGAACACTGAAGCTTTCTTT	CASSHSPGGMNTEAFF
.	TRBV18	TRBJ1-5	15	.	TGTGCCAGCAAAGCGGGGGGCTATAGCAATCAGCCCCAGCATTTT	CASKAGGYSNQPQHF
.	TRBV19	TRBJ2-7	17	TRBD1	TGTGCCAGTAGTATAAGGTCAGGCGGGACAGGGAGGTACGAGCAGTACTTC	CASSIRSGGTGRYEQYF
.	TRBV5-1	TRBJ1-6	16	.	TGCGCCAGCAGCTGGGGTCCGGACGAGGGAAATTCACCCCTCCACTTT	CASSWGPDEGNSPLHF
.	TRBV3-1/TRBV3-2	TRBJ2-1	12	.	TGTGCCAGCAGCCAAGTAGCCCGAGGGCAGTTCTTC	CASSQVARGQFF
.	TRBV19	TRBJ2-2	14	.	TGTGCCAGTATGATAGGCCGGGGCACCGGGGAGCTGTTTTTT	CASMIGRGTGELFF
.	TRBV9	TRBJ1-3	14	.	TGTGCCAGCAGCGTATTAGCATCGGGAAACACCATATATTTT	CASSVLASGNTIYF
.	TRBV5-6	TRBJ2-7	13	.	TGTGCCAGCAGCTTGGGGGATGGGAGCGAGCAGTACTTC	CASSLGDGSEQYF
.	TRBV5-1	TRBJ2-1	14	.	TGCGCCAGCAGCTGGAGGTCGCGGGTAGATGAGCAGTTCTTC	CASSWRSRVDEQFF
.	TRBV12-3/TRBV12-4	TRBJ1-4	13	.	TGTGCCAGCGGCCTGGGGGGTGCTGAAAAACTGTTTTTT	CASGLGGAEKLFF